Listed below are T cell receptor beta chains from one sample, sequenced in a study of response to subunit inactivated influenza vaccine. TCRdb itself ran the RT-PCR reads through MiXCR, one entry per CDR3 protein. The top ten hold about 11% of the sample, which has hundreds of thousands of distinct CDR3 sequences, around 11% seen once. These same data were also listed under a study on T cells expressing NK-cell markers.

The starting material was PBMCs from blood, obtained on the day of vaccination. These receptors were taken from a middle-aged man who received an inactivated influenza vaccine. Both conserved end residues are part of each CDR3. The D gene is left open where the match is weak. The size field is filled for only some rows; it gives once, few, many or a size class.

.,TRBJ2-7,TRBV6-2/TRBV6-3,.,CASSYGRSEQYF,TGTGCCAGCAGTTATGGAAGAAGCGAGCAGTACTTC
few,TRBJ2-7,TRBV20-1,TRBD1,CSASPFDRGYEQYF,TGCAGTGCTAGTCCCTTCGACAGGGGGTACGAGCAGTACTTC
many,TRBJ2-2,TRBV5-1,.,CASKSGQTVGAGELFF,TGCGCCAGCAAAAGTGGGCAGACAGTGGGCGCCGGGGAGCTGTTTTTT
few,TRBJ2-1,TRBV6-5,.,CASSYLNEQFF,TGTGCCAGCAGTTACCTCAATGAGCAGTTCTTC
.,TRBJ2-7,TRBV30,TRBD1,CAWRTGTGASYEQYF,TGTGCCTGGAGGACCGGGACAGGGGCGTCCTACGAGCAGTACTTC
.,TRBJ2-1,TRBV7-9,.,CASSHPGPSYNEQFF,TGTGCCAGCAGCCATCCGGGACCCTCCTACAATGAGCAGTTCTTC
few,TRBJ2-5,TRBV7-9,.,CASSADHEGETQYF,TGTGCCAGCAGCGCCGATCATGAGGGAGAGACCCAGTACTTC
.,TRBJ2-2,TRBV24-1,.,CATSVHSTGELFF,TGTGCCACCAGTGTACACAGCACCGGGGAGCTGTTTTTT
few,TRBJ2-3,TRBV27,.,CASSPTGWTGGTTDTQYF,TGTGCCAGCAGTCCAACAGGGTGGACGGGGGGAACCACAGATACGCAGTATTTT
.,TRBJ2-7,TRBV2,TRBD1,CASREGQGFPYEQYF,TGTGCCAGCAGAGAGGGACAGGGGTTCCCCTACGAGCAGTACTTC
many,TRBJ2-3,TRBV20-1,TRBD1,CSASQGAGDTQYF,TGCAGTGCTAGCCAGGGGGCAGGGGATACGCAGTATTTT
few,TRBJ2-7,TRBV5-1,TRBD2,CASSLEGTSGIGTYF,TGCGCCAGCAGCTTGGAAGGGACTAGCGGGATTGGGACGTACTTC
.,TRBJ2-1,TRBV12-3/TRBV12-4,TRBD2,CASSAFLAGGPNEQFF,TGTGCCAGCAGTGCCTTCCTAGCGGGGGGGCCGAATGAGCAGTTCTTC
few,TRBJ2-7,TRBV3-1,TRBD2,CASSPTGTRGEQYF,TGTGCCAGCAGCCCAACCGGGACTAGAGGCGAGCAGTACTTC
few,TRBJ2-1,TRBV11-2,.,CASSSPPHEQFF,TGTGCCAGCAGCTCTCCCCCCCATGAGCAGTTCTTC
few,TRBJ2-6,TRBV5-1,TRBD1,CASSLLQGAFSGANVLTF,TGCGCCAGCAGTCTACTACAGGGGGCATTTTCTGGGGCCAACGTCCTGACTTTC
.,TRBJ1-5,TRBV7-2,.,CASSLMAGVNQPQHF,TGTGCCAGCAGCTTAATGGCAGGGGTCAATCAGCCCCAGCATTTT
.,TRBJ1-1,TRBV29-1,TRBD1,CSVEDLRGVEAFF,TGCAGCGTTGAAGATCTCAGGGGGGTTGAAGCTTTCTTT
few,TRBJ2-7,TRBV20-1,.,CSARDRQTKQYF,TGCAGTGCTAGAGACCGACAGACTAAGCAGTACTTC
few,TRBJ2-1,TRBV5-1,.,CASSGTVAGQFF,TGCGCCAGCAGCGGAACAGTTGCGGGACAGTTCTTC
few,TRBJ2-3,TRBV7-8,.,CASSFTDTASTDTQYF,TGTGCCAGCAGCTTTACAGATACCGCTAGCACAGATACGCAGTATTTT
.,TRBJ2-3,TRBV7-9,.,CASSFFRVDTDTQYF,TGTGCCAGCAGCTTTTTTCGGGTAGACACAGATACGCAGTATTTT